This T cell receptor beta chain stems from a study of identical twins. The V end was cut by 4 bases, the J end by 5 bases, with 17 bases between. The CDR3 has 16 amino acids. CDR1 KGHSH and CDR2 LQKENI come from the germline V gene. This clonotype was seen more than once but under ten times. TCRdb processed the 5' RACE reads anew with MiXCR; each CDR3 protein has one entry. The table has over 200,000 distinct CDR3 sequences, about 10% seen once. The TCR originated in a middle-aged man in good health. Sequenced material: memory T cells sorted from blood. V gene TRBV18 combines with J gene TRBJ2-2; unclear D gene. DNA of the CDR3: TGTGCCAGCTCACGGAACTTTTTGACGGGTACCGGGGAGCTGTTTTTT. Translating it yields CASSRNFLTGTGELFF.